This TCR beta chain emerged from a study of tumor-infiltrating lymphocytes in primary liver carcinoma. Findings and caveats of the study: Blood trailed tumors significantly in top-250-clone fraction (p = 0.039).

DNA and RNA were both co-extracted from roughly 18-30 mg of bulk tissue that had not been sorted. Starting from approximately 500 ng of total RNA, TCR beta cDNA was produced with a primer in the constant region. Libraries for TCR beta were built through three nested multiplex PCR rounds, which together made up a slightly modified ARM-PCR procedure. PCR rounds one and two used TRBV1-TRBV30 forward primers with a C-beta reverse primer for 9 to 10 cycles each. TCRdb re-called the multiplex PCR reads with MiXCR, one entry per CDR3 protein. The data hold 95,000 to 100,000 distinct CDR3 sequences, with about 70% observed a single time. Points on this clonotype: Its antigen is not identified.

V lost 7 bases and J 5 bases, leaving 12 bases between the germline ends. The length of the CDR3 is 13 residues. Germline V gives CDR1 LNHDA, CDR2 SQIVND (reference sequence). The source material was liver tumor tissue from sampling region 2. The subset was: tumor region T2, inferior pole. J is TRBJ1-5 and V is TRBV19; D gene unclear. This receptor was obtained from a woman aged 60-70 years with primary liver carcinoma and hepatitis B virus infection. The CDR3 DNA is TGTGCCAGTAATCGGGGTAGGGATCAGCCCCAGCATTTT. This codes for CASNRGRDQPQHF.